These 20 T cell receptor beta chains came from one sample sequenced in a study of patients and donors after allogeneic stem cell transplantation. MiXCR was run by TCRdb on the RT-PCR reads, yielding one entry per CDR3 protein. The sample lists over 150,000 distinct CDR3 sequences, approximately 28% occurring once. Sample: blood, either unsorted or a sorted T cell fraction (not recorded which). These receptors were obtained from a human donor who was either an allogeneic HSCT recipient or a stem cell or donor lymphocyte infusion donor (not recorded which). It is not recorded whose cells these are; they may come from a transplant donor.

This clonotype occurred a few times. V usage is TRBV10-3 and J usage is TRBJ2-3; no definite D call. This CDR3 has 16 amino acids. V was pared by 0 bases and J by 1 base, with 11 bases between. Germline loops: CDR1 ENHRY, CDR2 SYGVKD. CDR3 residues: CAISESGRAGTDTQYF. The CDR3 DNA sequence: TGTGCCATCAGTGAGTCCGGCCGGGCTGGCACAGATACGCAGTATTTT.

The chain carries TRBV2 and TRBJ1-5; D ambiguous. Deletions cut 3 bases from V and 9 bases from J, with 12 bases between. The CDR3 is made up of 13 amino acids. Germline loops: CDR1 SNHLY, CDR2 FYNNEI. The CDR3 loop is CASSERGIGPQHF. The CDR3 DNA follows: TGTGCCAGCAGTGAGAGAGGGATTGGGCCCCAGCATTTT.

This clonotype showed up many times. The gene calls are TRBV6-5 and TRBJ1-5; no definite D call. CDR3 length: 13 residues. The germline CDR1 and CDR2 sequences are MNHEY and SVGAGI. The V and J ends lost 8 bases and 4 bases respectively, with 12 bases between them. Written as DNA, the CDR3 is TGTGCCAGCGCCTTTTATGTGAATCAGCCCCAGCATTTT. Protein: CASAFYVNQPQHF.

In its sample, this clonotype was seen a few times. This rearrangement joins TRBV15 to TRBJ2-7; weak D call: TRBD2 (5 bases). Trimming removed 0 bases at V and 9 bases at J, with 18 bases between. CDR1 is LNHNV and CDR2 is YYDKDF in the germline V gene (reference sequence). CDR3 length equals 15 residues. CDR3 protein: CATSRDLASRGGQYF. In nucleotides, the CDR3 is TGTGCCACCAGCAGAGACTTGGCTAGCCGGGGTGGGCAGTACTTC.

This clonotype has only one observation. The chain joins TRBV6-5 to TRBJ2-1; 7 nucleotides line up with TRBD1. The V segment lost 6 bases and the J segment 3 bases; nucleotides outside the gene matches: 8. This CDR3 is built from 15 residues. Germline V gene lookup returns CDR1 MNHEY and CDR2 SVGAGI. CDR3: CASRLTGADYNEQFF. CDR3 coding DNA: TGTGCCAGCAGGTTAACAGGGGCCGACTACAATGAGCAGTTCTTC.

This clonotype has more than one count but fewer than ten. The rearrangement joins TRBV4-2 to TRBJ2-7, with TRBD1 identical over 7 bases. Germline CDR1 LGHNA, CDR2 YNFKEQ. Trimming removed 4 bases from V and 1 base from J; junction bases left unmatched: 10. The CDR3 contains 16 residues. The CDR3 region is CASSPQPDRVSYEQYF. For the CDR3, the DNA is TGTGCCAGCAGCCCCCAACCCGACAGGGTGTCCTACGAGCAGTACTTC.

The V gene is TRBV3-1, the J gene TRBJ1-2; D ambiguous. V was clipped by 0 bases and J by 9 bases, with 8 bases between them. This CDR3 is built from 12 residues. Germline V CDR1 and CDR2: LGHDT, YNNKEL (reference sequence). The CDR3 loop reads CASSQDSIRYTF. The CDR3 DNA reads TGTGCCAGCAGCCAAGATAGCATTCGCTACACCTTC.

This clonotype has more than one count but fewer than ten. The chain carries TRBV6-5 and TRBJ1-3; no clear D gene. The CDR3 sequence is 15 residues long. CDR1 MNHEY and CDR2 SVGAGI come from the germline V gene. Trimming removed 0 bases at V and 3 bases at J, with 9 bases between. The CDR3 is CASSYSRVHGNTIYF. As DNA, the CDR3 is TGTGCCAGCAGTTACTCGAGGGTCCATGGAAACACCATATATTTT.

The chain links TRBV4-2 to TRBJ1-4; a possible D gene is TRBD1 (5 bases). Germline loops: CDR1 LGHNA, CDR2 YNFKEQ. With 0 bases removed from V and 6 bases from J, the gap between germline ends came to 17 bases. The CDR3 has 17 residues. CDR3 region: CASSQEASGTRDEKLFF. As DNA, the CDR3 is TGTGCCAGCAGCCAAGAAGCCTCAGGGACTCGGGATGAAAAACTGTTTTTT.

A word on this clonotype: A read error may explain this, as a much larger clone is one base away. V usage is TRBV6-1 and J usage is TRBJ2-1; 9 nucleotides agree with TRBD2. Germline assignment: CDR1 MNHNS and CDR2 SASEGT. Trimming removed 4 bases from V and 2 bases from J; junction bases left unmatched: 0. The CDR3 extends over 14 amino acids. The CDR3 DNA follows: TGTGCCAGCAGTGGACTAGCGGCCTACAATGAGCAGTTCTTC. Translated, it gives CASSGLAAYNEQFF.

This clonotype was counted ten times or more. The genes are TRBV7-2 and TRBJ1-1; 10 positions match TRBD1. The CDR3 runs 13 residues. Trimming at V came to 1 base and at J to 11 bases, leaving 4 bases not matched to a gene. Germline V gene data show CDR1 as SGHTA and CDR2 as FQGNSA. The DNA for the CDR3 is TGTGCCAGCAGCTTAGAGACAGGGGGCGAGGCTTTCTTT. This sequence encodes CASSLETGGEAFF.

This clonotype was seen just once. The chain has TRBV20-1 and TRBJ2-7; a weak D match, TRBD1 (6 bases). Germline V gene sequence: CDR1 DFQATT, CDR2 SNEGSKA (reference sequence). The V gene lost 6 bases and the J gene lost 7 bases, with 16 bases spanning the gap. This CDR3 spans 12 amino acids. The CDR3 loop reads CSATSQGREQYF. The CDR3 bases are TGCAGTGCAACCTCACAGGGTCGGGAGCAGTACTTC.

J is TRBJ2-7 and V is TRBV4-2, with D tentatively TRBD2 (6 bases). Trimming pared 1 base from V and 0 bases from J, leaving 10 bases between. Germline V CDR1 and CDR2: LGHNA, YNFKEQ. This CDR3 is 15 amino acids long. CDR3 bases: TGTGCCAGCAGCCAAGCGGGAGTAGGCTCCTACGAGCAGTACTTC. Translated, it gives CASSQAGVGSYEQYF.

There are a few counts of this clonotype. The chain uses TRBV29-1 and TRBJ2-4, with D unclear. The V and J ends lost 1 base and 0 bases respectively, with 4 bases between them. CDR1 and CDR2 from the germline V gene are SQVTM and ANQGSEA. This CDR3 spans 13 amino acids. In DNA, the CDR3 is TGCAGCGTTGAAGGGATAGCCAAAAACATTCAGTACTTC. Protein: CSVEGIAKNIQYF.

In regard to this clonotype: A read error may be the cause here, since a much bigger clone is one base away. The CDR3 sequence is CAGSLVPGWHTEAFF. DNA for the CDR3: TGTGCCGGCAGCTTAGTACCAGGGTGGCACACTGAAGCTTTCTTT. J is TRBJ1-1 and V is TRBV7-6; D possibly corresponds to TRBD1 (5 bases). This CDR3 region has 15 residues. Germline loops: CDR1 SGHVS, CDR2 FNYEAQ.

The gene calls are TRBV24-1 and TRBJ2-1, with 14 nucleotides matching TRBD2. The CDR3 has 16 residues. After removal of 4 bases from V and 6 bases from J, the junction contained 4 bases not matched to a gene. Per germline, CDR1 KGHDR and CDR2 SFDVKD. The DNA of the CDR3 is TGTGCCACCAGTGACGGGGGACTAGCGGGAGCCAATGAGCAGTTCTTC. Residues: CATSDGGLAGANEQFF.

This chain joins TRBV6-5 and TRBJ2-5; D possibly corresponds to TRBD2 (7 bases). Germline V CDR1 and CDR2: MNHEY, SVGAGI. This CDR3 region has 18 residues. Trimming took 0 bases from V and 5 from J, leaving 22 bases between them. CDR3: CASSYSTERGLRGETQYF. DNA for the CDR3: TGTGCCAGCAGTTACTCTACTGAGCGGGGTCTAAGGGGGGAGACCCAGTACTTC.

Ten or more counts support this clonotype. The junction departs from germline at one end; a sequencing error may be responsible. This chain links TRBV7-7 with TRBJ1-1; D gene unclear. The CDR3 is 13 residues long. The germline V gene encodes CDR1 SSHAT and CDR2 FNYEAQ (reference sequence). The CDR3 coding sequence is TGTGCTAGCAGCTTAGGGTTGGGGTCTGAAGCTTTCTTT. This sequence encodes CASSLGLGSEAFF.

This chain joins TRBV21-1 and TRBJ2-5; the table's D call TRBD1 went unverified against the DNA. TRBV21-1 counts as a pseudogene. This CDR3 contains 14 residues. The CDR3 spells CASSKDPSIGTQYF. CDR3 bases: TGTGCCAGCAGCAAAGACCCCTCGATTGGGACCCAGTACTTC.

The chain combines TRBV18 with TRBJ2-7, with 7 positions matching TRBD1. V gave up 6 bases and J gave up 5 bases; unmatched junction bases: 4. The CDR3 covers 12 residues. Germline lookup yields CDR1 KGHSH and CDR2 LQKENI. CDR3 coding DNA: TGTGCCAGCTCTCCAGGACAGGACGAGCAGTACTTC. Its protein product is CASSPGQDEQYF.